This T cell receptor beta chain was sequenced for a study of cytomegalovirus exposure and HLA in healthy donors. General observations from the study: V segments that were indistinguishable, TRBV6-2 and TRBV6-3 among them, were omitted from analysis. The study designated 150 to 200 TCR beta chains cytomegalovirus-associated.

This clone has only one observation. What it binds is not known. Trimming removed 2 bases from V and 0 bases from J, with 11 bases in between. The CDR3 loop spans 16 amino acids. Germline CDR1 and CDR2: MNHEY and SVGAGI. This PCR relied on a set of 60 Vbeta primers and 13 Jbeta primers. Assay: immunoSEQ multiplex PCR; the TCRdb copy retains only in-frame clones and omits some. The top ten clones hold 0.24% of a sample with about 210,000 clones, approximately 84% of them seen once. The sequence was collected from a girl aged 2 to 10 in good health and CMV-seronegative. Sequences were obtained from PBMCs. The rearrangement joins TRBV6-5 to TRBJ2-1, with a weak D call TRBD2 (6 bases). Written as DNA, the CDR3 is TGTGCCAGCAGTTACGGGGGGAGTCGCTCCTACAATGAGCAGTTCTTC. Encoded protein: CASSYGGSRSYNEQFF.